The entry that follows covers one TCR beta chain sequence. What it binds is unknown. Libraries were prepared by immunoSEQ multiplex PCR; TCRdb keeps only in-frame clonotypes and omits some of them. The data hold a few hundred thousand clones, with around 89% observed a single time. The sample is drawn from a study of cytomegalovirus exposure and HLA in healthy donors. Regarding the study as a whole: Overall, roughly 150 TCR beta chains were annotated as cytomegalovirus-associated.

The CDR3 sequence is 15 residues long. V was shortened by 0 bases and J by 6 bases, with 14 bases between the two germline ends. CDR1 and CDR2 from the germline V gene are GTSNPN and SVGIG (reference sequence). The genes are TRBV30 and TRBJ1-4, with D possibly matching TRBD1 (5 bases). Sequencing used PBMCs. The source of this sequence is a woman aged 18-29 years in good health and CMV-seronegative. Here the CDR3 reads CAWSVIGARYEKLFF. The CDR3 coding sequence is TGTGCCTGGAGTGTAATAGGGGCGCGGTATGAAAAACTGTTTTTT.